The 16 T cell receptor beta chains given below trace back to one sample, sequenced in a study of blood T cell repertoires in COVID-19. Libraries were prepared by immunoSEQ multiplex PCR; TCRdb keeps only in-frame clonotypes and omits some of them. The table shows some 140,000 clones, with roughly four fifths occurring only once. What was sequenced was PBMCs or T cells enriched from blood (not recorded which). The origin of the receptors is a man aged 25-45 years who had recovered from COVID-19.

CDR3 region: CASSKETGGSYNEQFF. The CDR3 nucleotides are TGTGCCAGCAGCAAGGAAACAGGGGGCTCGTACAATGAGCAGTTCTTC. This chain joins TRBV9 and TRBJ2-1; 9 nucleotides line up with TRBD1. Germline V gene sequence: CDR1 SGDLS, CDR2 YYNGEE. The CDR3 sequence is 16 residues long. The junction had 9 bases not matched to a gene; V was cut back by 4 bases and J by 4 bases.

This chain connects TRBV19 to TRBJ1-5; D is uncertain. CDR1 is LNHDA, CDR2 SQIVND, per germline (reference sequence). The CDR3 has 13 residues. Trimming shortened V by 1 base and J by 7 bases, and 8 bases separated the two germline ends. Here the CDR3 DNA reads TGTGCCAGTAGTATAGTAGAGAGGCAGCCCCAGCATTTT. This gives the protein CASSIVERQPQHF.

The chain combines TRBV18 with TRBJ2-2, with 10 bases lining up with TRBD1. Germline CDR1 KGHSH, CDR2 LQKENI. This CDR3 comprises 16 residues. Unmatched junction bases numbered 2, after V lost 0 bases and J lost 4 bases. The CDR3 DNA follows: TGTGCCAGCTCACCACCGGGGACAGGGGCCACCGGGGAGCTGTTTTTT. Protein: CASSPPGTGATGELFF.

CDR3 sequence reads: CASSLDNSYNEQFF. In DNA form, the CDR3 reads TGTGCCAGCAGCTTGGACAACTCCTACAATGAGCAGTTCTTC. The chain uses TRBV5-5 and TRBJ2-1; D ambiguous. The V end lost 0 bases, the J end lost 0 bases, and 4 bases lay between the germline ends. The CDR3 sequence is 14 residues long. CDR1 SGHKS and CDR2 YYEKEE come from the germline V gene (reference sequence).

The chain is built from TRBV12-3 or TRBV12-4 and TRBJ1-5; D possibly corresponds to TRBD1 (5 bases). CDR3 length equals 12 residues. V dropped 4 bases and J dropped 6 bases, with 7 bases sitting between them. The CDR3 region is CASSSDSQPQHF. The CDR3 region has the DNA TGTGCCAGCAGTTCTGACAGTCAGCCCCAGCATTTT.

The genes are TRBV2 and TRBJ1-2, with 10 positions matching TRBD1. This CDR3 has 12 residues. After removal of 10 bases from V and 10 bases from J, the junction contained 9 bases not matched to a gene. Germline-derived CDR1 and CDR2 are SNHLY and FYNNEI. The DNA for the CDR3 is TGTGCCATCGGACCGGGACAGGGGTTCTACACCTTC. Its translation: CAIGPGQGFYTF.

The V call is TRBV24-1, the J call TRBJ2-2, with TRBD1 identical over 7 bases. V lost 7 bases, J lost 7 bases, and 8 bases stayed unmatched. The CDR3 contains 14 residues. Germline V CDR1 and CDR2: KGHDR, SFDVKD. The CDR3: CATSRGTVDGELFF. The CDR3, as DNA: TGTGCCACCAGCCGTGGGACAGTCGACGGGGAGCTGTTTTTT.

The chain employs TRBV6-5 and TRBJ1-6; D gene ambiguous. CDR3 length: 13 residues. Deletions cut 5 bases from V and 6 bases from J, with 8 bases between. Germline values: CDR1 MNHEY, CDR2 SVGAGI. The CDR3 DNA reads TGTGCCAGCAGTCGAACACCTAATTCACCCCTCCACTTT. It specifies CASSRTPNSPLHF.

This rearrangement joins TRBV9 to TRBJ2-5, with D perhaps TRBD2 (5 bases). This CDR3 is 14 amino acids long. V lost 0 bases, J lost 5 bases, and 11 bases lay in between. From germline, CDR1 is SGDLS and CDR2 YYNGEE. CDR3 in amino acids: CASSVGTGQETQYF. Here the CDR3 DNA reads TGTGCCAGCAGCGTAGGGACTGGGCAGGAGACCCAGTACTTC. The full variable domain, its missing parts supplied by reference TRBV9 and TRBJ2-5, is DSGVTQTPKHLITATGQRVTLRCSPRSGDLSVYWYQQSLDQGLQFLIQYYNGEERAKGNILERFSAQQFPDLHSELNLSSLELGDSALYFCASSVGTGQETQYFGPGTRLLVL.

The chain uses TRBV18 and TRBJ1-2; possibly TRBD1 for D (5 bases). This CDR3 is built from 13 residues. The germline CDR1 and CDR2 sequences are KGHSH and LQKENI. Trimming cost V 6 bases and J 5 bases, with 13 bases left between them. CDR3 coding DNA: TGTGCCAGCTCTGTGGCCAGGGATTATGGCTACACCTTC. Its translation: CASSVARDYGYTF.

CDR3 residues: CASSQERGSQPQHF. The DNA for the CDR3 is TGCGCCAGCAGCCAAGAAAGGGGGTCTCAGCCCCAGCATTTT. The V gene is TRBV4-1, the J gene TRBJ1-5; D perhaps matches TRBD1 (6 bases). This CDR3 spans 14 amino acids. Germline loops: CDR1 MGHRA, CDR2 YSYEKL. Trimming removed 0 bases from V and 6 bases from J, with 9 bases in between.

V gene TRBV27 combines with J gene TRBJ1-6; no clear D. V lost 7 bases and J 0 bases, leaving 10 bases between the germline ends. Germline CDR1 MNHEY, CDR2 SMNVEV (reference sequence). The CDR3 has 15 amino acids. The CDR3 DNA reads TGTGCCAGCAAATCCCCTAGCTCCTATAATTCACCCCTCCACTTT. It encodes CASKSPSSYNSPLHF.

V usage is TRBV14 and J usage is TRBJ2-2; D unclear. The ends were cut back, 4 bases at V and 0 bases at J, with 15 bases in the middle. The germline CDR1 and CDR2 sequences are SGHDN and FVKESK. The CDR3 loop spans 17 amino acids. The CDR3 reads CASSPRLGQSNTGELFF. CDR3 coding DNA: TGTGCCAGCAGCCCCCGACTCGGTCAATCGAACACCGGGGAGCTGTTTTTT.

The chain links TRBV5-8 to TRBJ1-2, with D uncertain. The CDR3 is 12 amino acids. V gave up 0 bases and J gave up 7 bases, with 7 bases separating them. Germline values: CDR1 SGHTS, CDR2 YDEGEE. The chain's CDR3 is CASSLGAGGYTF. In DNA, the CDR3 is TGTGCCAGCAGCTTGGGAGCCGGTGGCTACACCTTC.

The J gene is TRBJ2-1, the V gene TRBV29-1; D is perhaps TRBD1 (6 bases). Germline-derived CDR1 and CDR2 are SQVTM and ANQGSEA. The V and J ends lost 7 bases and 4 bases respectively, with 14 bases between them. The CDR3 is 13 amino acids. CDR3 region: CSGAATGYNEQFF. The CDR3, as DNA: TGCAGCGGTGCCGCCACAGGGTACAATGAGCAGTTCTTC.

J is TRBJ1-1 and V is TRBV5-1; 8 positions agree with TRBD1. The CDR3 length is 13 residues. Trimming at V came to 4 bases and at J to 4 bases, leaving 3 bases not matched to a gene. Germline loops: CDR1 SGHRS, CDR2 YFSETQ. The CDR3: CASSITGGTEAFF. The CDR3 DNA reads as TGCGCCAGCAGCATAACAGGGGGCACTGAAGCTTTCTTT.